The sequence of this T cell receptor (beta chain) was determined in a study of siplizumab effects on memory and regulatory T cells. Generated by immunoSEQ multiplex PCR, the TCRdb table keeps only in-frame clones and is missing some. The table has around 100,000 clones, about nine tenths seen once; the top ten hold approximately 2.7%. Germline V CDR1 and CDR2: SGHTA, FQGTGA. CDR3 length: 16 residues. Trimming removed 5 bases from V and 0 bases from J; junction bases left unmatched: 7. V gene TRBV7-3 combines with J gene TRBJ2-1; 7 positions match TRBD2. This TCR was recovered from a human donor in good health. Some clones in this sample may be carry-over from other donors' samples. The sample consisted of CD4+ T cells sorted from blood. The CDR3 region is CASSRAGTSSYNEQFF. The DNA of the CDR3 is TGTGCCAGCAGCAGAGCGGGAACGAGCTCCTACAATGAGCAGTTCTTC.